The T cell receptor (beta chain) described here comes from a study of T cell repertoires in cytomegalovirus infection. At the level of the study: It was the public TCR beta signatures that indicated both CMV infection and matching HLA type.

On this clonotype: A much larger clone sits a single nucleotide away, making a read error possible.

The germline V gene has CDR1 SGHTA and CDR2 FQGNSA. There are 16 residues in the CDR3. Each CDR3 protein gets one entry after TCRdb re-called the reads with MiXCR. There are tens of thousands of distinct CDR3 sequences in the sample; about 4% occur only once, and around a fifth lies in the top ten. The TCR comes from a human donor in good health (CMV status not recorded). Some clones in this sample may be carry-over from other donors' samples. The rearrangement uses TRBV7-2 and TRBJ2-4; 7 nucleotides line up with TRBD1. Sequenced: PBMCs. The CDR3 reads CASSQTTGTAKSIQYF. The CDR3 coding sequence is TGTGCCAGCAGCCAGACAACCGGGACAGCCAAAAGCATTCAGTACTTC.